The clone carrying this T cell receptor (beta chain) was counted a few times. The antigen remains unidentified. Assay used: immunoSEQ multiplex PCR; TCRdb lists only in-frame clones, some missing. The sample carries about 40,000 clones, roughly 90% recorded once. In germline, CDR1 is ENHRY, CDR2 SYGVKD. CDR3 length equals 14 residues. The V and J ends lost 6 bases and 5 bases, in that order; junction bases with no gene match: 7. These data come from a study of siplizumab effects on memory and regulatory T cells. Findings of the study overall: Suppressive function of proliferating Tregs from siplizumab cultures was not confirmed. Proliferating clones, CD4+ or CD8+, lacked an assignable naive or memory phenotype in roughly 80-96% of cases.

This sequence joins TRBV10-3 and TRBJ1-5; TRBD1 matches at 7 bases. The sequence was obtained from a human donor in good health. The specimen was naive CD4+ T cells sorted from blood. CDR3 bases: TGTGCCATCAGCCCACACGACAGGGATCAGCCCCAGCATTTT. The encoded protein is CAISPHDRDQPQHF.